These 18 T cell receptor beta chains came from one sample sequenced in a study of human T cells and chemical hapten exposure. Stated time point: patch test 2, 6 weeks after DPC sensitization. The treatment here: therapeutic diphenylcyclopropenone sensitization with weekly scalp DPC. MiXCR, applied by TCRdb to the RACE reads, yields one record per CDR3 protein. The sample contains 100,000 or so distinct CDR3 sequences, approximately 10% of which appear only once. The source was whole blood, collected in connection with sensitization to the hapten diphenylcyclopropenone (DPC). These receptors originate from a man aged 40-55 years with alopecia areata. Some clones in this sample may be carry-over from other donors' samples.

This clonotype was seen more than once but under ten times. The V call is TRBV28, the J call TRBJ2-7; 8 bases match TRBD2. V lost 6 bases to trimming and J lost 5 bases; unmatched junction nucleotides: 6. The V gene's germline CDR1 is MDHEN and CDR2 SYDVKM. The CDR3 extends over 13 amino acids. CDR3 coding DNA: TGTGCCAGCAGATCCGGGGGGGTCAACGAGCAGTACTTC. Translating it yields CASRSGGVNEQYF. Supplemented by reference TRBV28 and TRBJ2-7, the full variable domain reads DVKVTQSSRYLVKRTGEKVFLECVQDMDHENMFWYRQDPGLGLRLIYFSYDVKMKEKGDIPEGYSVSREKKERFSLILESASTNQTSMYLCASRSGGVNEQYFGPGTRLTVT.

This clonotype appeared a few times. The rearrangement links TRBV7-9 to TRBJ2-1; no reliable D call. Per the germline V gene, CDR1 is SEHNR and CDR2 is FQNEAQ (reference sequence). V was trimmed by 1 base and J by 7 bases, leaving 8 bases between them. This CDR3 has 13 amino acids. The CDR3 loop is CASSLESVNEQFF. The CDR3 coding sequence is TGTGCCAGCAGCTTAGAGTCCGTAAATGAGCAGTTCTTC. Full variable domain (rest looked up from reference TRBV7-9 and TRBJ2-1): DTGVSQNPRHKITKRGQNVTFRCDPISEHNRLYWYRQTLGQGPEFLTYFQNEAQLEKSRLLSDRFSAERPKGSFSTLEIQRTEQGDSAMYLCASSLESVNEQFFGPGTRLTVL.

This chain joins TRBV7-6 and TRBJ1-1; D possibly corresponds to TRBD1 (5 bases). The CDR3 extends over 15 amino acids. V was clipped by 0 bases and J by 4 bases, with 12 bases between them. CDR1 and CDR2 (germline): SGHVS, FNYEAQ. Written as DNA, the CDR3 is TGTGCCAGCAGCTTAGCGGTATCAGGGTTCACTGAAGCTTTCTTT. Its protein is CASSLAVSGFTEAFF. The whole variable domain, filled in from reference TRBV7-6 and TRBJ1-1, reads GAGVSQSPRYKVTKRGQDVALRCDPISGHVSLYWYRQALGQGPEFLTYFNYEAQQDKSGLPNDRFSAERPEGSISTLTIQRTEQRDSAMYRCASSLAVSGFTEAFFGQGTRLTVV.

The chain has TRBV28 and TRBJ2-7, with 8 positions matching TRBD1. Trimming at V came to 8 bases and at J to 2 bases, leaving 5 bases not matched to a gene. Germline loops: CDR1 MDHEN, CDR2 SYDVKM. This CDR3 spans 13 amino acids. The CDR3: CASGTGGTYEQYV. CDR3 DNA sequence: TGTGCCAGCGGGACAGGTGGGACCTACGAGCAGTACGTC.

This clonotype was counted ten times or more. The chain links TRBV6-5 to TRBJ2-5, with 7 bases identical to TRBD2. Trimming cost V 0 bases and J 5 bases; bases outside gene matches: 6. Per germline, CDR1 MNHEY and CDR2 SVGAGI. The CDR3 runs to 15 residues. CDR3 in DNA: TGTGCCAGCAGTTACTCGAACACGGGAGGCGAGACCCAGTACTTC. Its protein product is CASSYSNTGGETQYF.

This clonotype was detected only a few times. CDR3: CASSQNRAGGQDTQYF. The CDR3 coding sequence is TGTGCCAGCAGCCAGAATCGAGCGGGAGGGCAAGATACGCAGTATTTT. The J gene is TRBJ2-3, the V gene TRBV4-2, with 10 bases aligning to TRBD2. V shed 3 bases and J 5 bases; nucleotides not matched to a gene: 8. CDR3 length: 16 residues. The V gene's germline CDR1 is LGHNA and CDR2 YNFKEQ.

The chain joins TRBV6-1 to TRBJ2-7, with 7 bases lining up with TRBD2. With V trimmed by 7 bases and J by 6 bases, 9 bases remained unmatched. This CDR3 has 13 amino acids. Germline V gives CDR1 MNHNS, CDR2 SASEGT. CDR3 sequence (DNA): TGTGCCAGCACGGGACTAAAAGCGGGCGAGCAGTACGTC. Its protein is CASTGLKAGEQYV.

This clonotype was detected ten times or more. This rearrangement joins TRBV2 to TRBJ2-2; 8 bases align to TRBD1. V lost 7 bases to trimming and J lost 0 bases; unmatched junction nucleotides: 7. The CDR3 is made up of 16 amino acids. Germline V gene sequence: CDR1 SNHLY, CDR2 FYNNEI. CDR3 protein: CASNLDRAANTGELFF. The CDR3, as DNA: TGTGCCAGCAATCTGGACAGGGCAGCGAACACCGGGGAGCTGTTTTTT.

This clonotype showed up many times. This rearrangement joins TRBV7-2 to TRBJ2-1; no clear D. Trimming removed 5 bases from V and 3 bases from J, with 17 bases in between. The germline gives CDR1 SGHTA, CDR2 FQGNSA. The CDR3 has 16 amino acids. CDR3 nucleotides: TGTGCCAGCAGCCTTAGTAGGCGAATGCACTACAATGAGCAGTTCTTC. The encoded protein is CASSLSRRMHYNEQFF.

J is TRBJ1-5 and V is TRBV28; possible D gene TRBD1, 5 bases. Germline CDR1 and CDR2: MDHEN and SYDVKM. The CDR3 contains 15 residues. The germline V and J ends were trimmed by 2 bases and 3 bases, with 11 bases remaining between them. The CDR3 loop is CASSLGGVPNQPQHF. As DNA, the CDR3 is TGTGCCAGCAGTTTAGGAGGGGTCCCCAATCAGCCCCAGCATTTT.

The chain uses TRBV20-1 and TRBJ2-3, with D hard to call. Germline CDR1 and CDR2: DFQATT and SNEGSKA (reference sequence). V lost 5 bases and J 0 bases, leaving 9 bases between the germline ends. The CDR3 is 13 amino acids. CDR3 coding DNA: TGCAGTGCTCCCTTTGAGAGCACAGATACGCAGTATTTT. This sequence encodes CSAPFESTDTQYF.

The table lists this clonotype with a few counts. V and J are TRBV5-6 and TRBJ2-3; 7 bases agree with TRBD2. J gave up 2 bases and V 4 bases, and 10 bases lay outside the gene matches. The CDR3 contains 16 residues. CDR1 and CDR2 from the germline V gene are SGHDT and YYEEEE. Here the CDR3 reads CASSGVAGGFTDTQYF. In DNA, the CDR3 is TGTGCCAGCAGCGGTGTAGCGGGCGGCTTCACAGATACGCAGTATTTT.

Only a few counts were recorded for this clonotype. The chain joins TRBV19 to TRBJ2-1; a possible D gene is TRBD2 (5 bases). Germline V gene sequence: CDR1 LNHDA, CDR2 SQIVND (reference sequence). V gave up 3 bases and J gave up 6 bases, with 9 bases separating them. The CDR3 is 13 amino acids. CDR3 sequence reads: CASSIGGPNEQFF. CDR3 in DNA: TGTGCCAGTAGTATCGGCGGGCCCAATGAGCAGTTCTTC. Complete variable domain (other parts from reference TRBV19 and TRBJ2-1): DGGITQSPKYLFRKEGQNVTLSCEQNLNHDAMYWYRQDPGQGLRLIYYSQIVNDFQKGDIAEGYSVSREKKESFPLTVTSAQKNPTAFYLCASSIGGPNEQFFGPGTRLTVL.

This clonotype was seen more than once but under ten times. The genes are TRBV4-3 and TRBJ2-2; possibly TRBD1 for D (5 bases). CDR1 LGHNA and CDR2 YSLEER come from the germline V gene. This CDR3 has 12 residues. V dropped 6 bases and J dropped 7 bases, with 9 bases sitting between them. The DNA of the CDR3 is TGCGCCAGCAGTAGGGGTGGCGGGGAGCTGTTTTTT. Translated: CASSRGGGELFF.

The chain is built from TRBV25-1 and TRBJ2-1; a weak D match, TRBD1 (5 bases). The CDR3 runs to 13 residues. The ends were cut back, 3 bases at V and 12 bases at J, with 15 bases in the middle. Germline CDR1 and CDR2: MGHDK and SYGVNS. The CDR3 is CASSEDGPQGQFF. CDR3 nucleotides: TGTGCCAGCAGTGAGGACGGGCCTCAGGGGCAGTTCTTC.

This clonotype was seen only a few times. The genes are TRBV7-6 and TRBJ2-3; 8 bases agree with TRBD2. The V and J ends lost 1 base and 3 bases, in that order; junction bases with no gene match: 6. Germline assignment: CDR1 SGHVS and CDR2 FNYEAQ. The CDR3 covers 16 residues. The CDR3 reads CASSLGAGVLTDTQYF. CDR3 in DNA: TGTGCCAGCAGCTTAGGAGCGGGAGTGCTGACAGATACGCAGTATTTT.

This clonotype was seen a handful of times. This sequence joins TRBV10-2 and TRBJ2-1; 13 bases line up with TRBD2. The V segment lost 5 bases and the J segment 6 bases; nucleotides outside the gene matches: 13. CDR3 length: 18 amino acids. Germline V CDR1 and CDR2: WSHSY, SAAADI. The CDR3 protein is CASSRRPGLAGAGNEQFF. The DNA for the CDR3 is TGCGCCAGCAGTCGCAGGCCCGGACTAGCGGGAGCAGGCAATGAGCAGTTCTTC.

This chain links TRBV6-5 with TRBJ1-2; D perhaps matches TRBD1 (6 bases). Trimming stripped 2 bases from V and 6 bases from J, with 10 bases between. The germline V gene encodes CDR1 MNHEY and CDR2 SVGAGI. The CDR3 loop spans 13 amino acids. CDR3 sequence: CASSYTGANGYTF. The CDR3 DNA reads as TGTGCCAGCAGTTACACGGGGGCGAATGGCTACACCTTC.